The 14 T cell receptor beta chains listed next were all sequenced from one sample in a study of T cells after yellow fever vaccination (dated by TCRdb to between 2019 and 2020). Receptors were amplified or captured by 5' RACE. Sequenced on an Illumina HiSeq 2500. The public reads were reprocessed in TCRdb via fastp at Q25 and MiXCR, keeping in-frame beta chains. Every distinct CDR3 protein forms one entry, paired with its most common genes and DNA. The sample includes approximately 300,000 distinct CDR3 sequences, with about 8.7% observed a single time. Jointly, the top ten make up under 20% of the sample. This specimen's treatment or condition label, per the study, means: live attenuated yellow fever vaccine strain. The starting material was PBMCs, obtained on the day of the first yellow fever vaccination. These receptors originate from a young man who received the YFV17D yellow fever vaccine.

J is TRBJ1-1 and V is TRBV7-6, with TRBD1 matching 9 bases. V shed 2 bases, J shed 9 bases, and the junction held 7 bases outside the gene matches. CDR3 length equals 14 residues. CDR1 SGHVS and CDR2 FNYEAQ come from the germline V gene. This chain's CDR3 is CASSLQGTGGKAFF. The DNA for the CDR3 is TGTGCCAGCAGCTTACAGGGCACAGGGGGCAAAGCTTTCTTT.

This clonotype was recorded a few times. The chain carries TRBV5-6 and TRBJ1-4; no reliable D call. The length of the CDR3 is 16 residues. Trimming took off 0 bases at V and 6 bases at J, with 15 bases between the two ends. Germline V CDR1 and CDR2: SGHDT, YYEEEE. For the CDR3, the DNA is TGTGCCAGCAGCTTGGGAGGCGGGAGAGAGGATGAAAAACTGTTTTTT. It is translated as CASSLGGGREDEKLFF.

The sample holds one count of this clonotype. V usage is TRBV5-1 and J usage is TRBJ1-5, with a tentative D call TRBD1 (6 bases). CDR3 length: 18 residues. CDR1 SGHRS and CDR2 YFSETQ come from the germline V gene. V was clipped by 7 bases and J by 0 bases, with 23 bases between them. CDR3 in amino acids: CASQEWPGDSNSNQPQHF. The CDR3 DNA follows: TGCGCCAGCCAAGAATGGCCAGGGGATTCCAATAGCAATCAGCCCCAGCATTTT.

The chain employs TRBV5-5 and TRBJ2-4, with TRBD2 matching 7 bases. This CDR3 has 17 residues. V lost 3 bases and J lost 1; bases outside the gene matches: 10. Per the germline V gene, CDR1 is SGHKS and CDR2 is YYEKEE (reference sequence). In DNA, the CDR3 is TGTGCCAGCAGCTCGTCACTAGCGAGCGGGGCCAAAAACATTCAGTACTTC. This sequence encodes CASSSSLASGAKNIQYF.

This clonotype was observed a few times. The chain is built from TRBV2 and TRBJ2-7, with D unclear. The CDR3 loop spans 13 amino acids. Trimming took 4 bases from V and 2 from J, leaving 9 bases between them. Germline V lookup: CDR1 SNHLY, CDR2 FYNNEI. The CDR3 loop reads CASSVSPAYEQYF. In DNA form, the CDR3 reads TGTGCCAGCAGTGTGTCCCCGGCCTACGAGCAGTACTTC.

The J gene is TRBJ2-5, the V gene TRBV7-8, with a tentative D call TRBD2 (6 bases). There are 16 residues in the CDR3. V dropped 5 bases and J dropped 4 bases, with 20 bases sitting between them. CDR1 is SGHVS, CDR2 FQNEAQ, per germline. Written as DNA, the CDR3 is TGTGCCAGCAGCCCAAGCCTGGGCCTCGGGAGAGAGACCCAGTACTTC. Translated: CASSPSLGLGRETQYF.

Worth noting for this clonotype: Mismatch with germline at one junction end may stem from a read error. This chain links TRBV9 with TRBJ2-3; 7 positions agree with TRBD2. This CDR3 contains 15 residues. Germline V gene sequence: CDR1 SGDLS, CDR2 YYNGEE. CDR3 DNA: TGTGCCAGCAGCGTAGTCGGGGGGTACGTTACTACGCTGTATTTT. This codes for CASSVVGGYVTTLYF.

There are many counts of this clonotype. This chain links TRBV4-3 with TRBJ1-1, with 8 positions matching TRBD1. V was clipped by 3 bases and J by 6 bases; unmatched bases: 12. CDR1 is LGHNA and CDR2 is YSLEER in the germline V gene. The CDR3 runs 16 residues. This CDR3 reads CASSQMGGQTGAEAFF. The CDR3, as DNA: TGCGCCAGCAGCCAGATGGGGGGCCAGACAGGGGCTGAAGCTTTCTTT.

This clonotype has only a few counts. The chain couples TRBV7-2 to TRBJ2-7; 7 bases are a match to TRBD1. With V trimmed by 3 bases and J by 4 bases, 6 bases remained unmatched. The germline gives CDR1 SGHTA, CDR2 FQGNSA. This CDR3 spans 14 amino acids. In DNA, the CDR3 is TGTGCCAGCAGCTTGAGGACAGGTGTATACGAGCAGTACGTC. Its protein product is CASSLRTGVYEQYV.

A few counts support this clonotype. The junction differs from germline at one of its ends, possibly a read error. CDR3 residues: CASSLDGLAGGSF. CDR3 DNA: TGTGCCAGCAGCTTAGATGGGCTAGCGGGGGGCTCTTTC. The J gene is TRBJ2-5, the V gene TRBV7-6; 11 nucleotides agree with TRBD2. The V gene's germline CDR1 is SGHVS and CDR2 FNYEAQ. This CDR3 comprises 13 residues.

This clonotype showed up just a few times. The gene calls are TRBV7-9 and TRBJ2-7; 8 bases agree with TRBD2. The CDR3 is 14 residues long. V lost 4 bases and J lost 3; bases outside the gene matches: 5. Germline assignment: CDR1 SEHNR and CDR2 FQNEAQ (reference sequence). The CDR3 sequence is CASSSGTRVYEQYV. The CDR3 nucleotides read TGTGCCAGCAGCTCCGGGACTAGGGTCTACGAGCAGTACGTC.

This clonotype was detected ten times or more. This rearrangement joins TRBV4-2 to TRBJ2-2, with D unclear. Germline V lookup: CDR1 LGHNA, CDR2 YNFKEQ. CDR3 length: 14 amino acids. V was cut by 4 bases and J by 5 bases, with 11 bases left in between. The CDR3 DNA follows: TGTGCCAGCAGCCCCGGTTACAATACCGGGGAGCTGTTTTTT. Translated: CASSPGYNTGELFF.

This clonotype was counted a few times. In DNA, the CDR3 is TGCAGCGGGGGCGGTGGGTATGGCTACACCTTC. This gives the protein CSGGGGYGYTF. The chain uses TRBV29-1 and TRBJ1-2; D might be TRBD1 (5 bases). Trimming took off 7 bases at V and 5 bases at J, with 11 bases between the two ends. Germline CDR1 reads SQVTM; CDR2 reads ANQGSEA. The CDR3 runs 11 residues.

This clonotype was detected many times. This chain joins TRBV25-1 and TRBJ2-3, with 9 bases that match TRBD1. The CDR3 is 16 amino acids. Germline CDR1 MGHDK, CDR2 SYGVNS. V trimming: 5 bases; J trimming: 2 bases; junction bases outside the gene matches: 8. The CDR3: CASSKTRDRVTDTQYF. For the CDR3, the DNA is TGTGCCAGCAGTAAAACCCGGGACAGGGTCACAGATACGCAGTATTTT.